The text below deals with one T cell receptor (beta chain). The entry originates in a study of blood T cell repertoires in COVID-19. V gave up 1 base and J gave up 5 bases, with 4 bases separating them. The V gene's germline CDR1 is SGHDN and CDR2 FVKESK. CDR3 length: 12 residues. Per the authors' pipeline: For nucleated cells, counts were estimated from reference gene primer amplification. Generated by immunoSEQ multiplex PCR, the TCRdb table keeps only in-frame clones and is missing some. The V and J calls and clone size come from that table; D and trimming were worked out from the DNA. The sample holds about 270,000 clones, about four fifths seen once.

The clonotype originates from a woman aged 55-70 years with active or convalescent COVID-19. The sequencing sample was made of peripheral blood. The genes are TRBV14 and TRBJ2-3; D is unclear. The CDR3 coding sequence is TGTGCCAGCAGCCAAGTTATAGATACGCAGTATTTT. Its protein product is CASSQVIDTQYF.